This T cell receptor beta chain is from a study of cytomegalovirus exposure and HLA in healthy donors. Study details: The same platform used for the approximately 670 first-cohort repertoires was also used for the 120 or so validation repertoires, as a later analysis reported. Study conclusions and caveats: While the bulk of TCR sequences proved rare, some public TCRs turned up in many donors.

On this clone: What it recognizes is unknown.

Sequencing was performed with immunoSEQ multiplex PCR; in TCRdb, only in-frame clones are kept and a portion is missing. The sample has some 170,000 clones, roughly nine tenths seen once. V lost 6 bases and J lost 0, with 12 bases in between. The CDR3 spans 15 residues. The germline CDR1 and CDR2 sequences are MDHEN and SYDVKM. While the first cohort had 600 to 850 subjects, the donors belonged to the separate validation cohort of over a hundred subjects. The rearrangement uses TRBV28 and TRBJ1-5, with D possibly being TRBD1 (6 bases). The origin of this receptor is a man younger than 35 in good health and CMV-seropositive. The specimen was PBMCs. The DNA of the CDR3 is TGTGCCAGCAGATCACAGGGAAATAGCAATCAGCCCCAGCATTTT. Translated: CASRSQGNSNQPQHF.